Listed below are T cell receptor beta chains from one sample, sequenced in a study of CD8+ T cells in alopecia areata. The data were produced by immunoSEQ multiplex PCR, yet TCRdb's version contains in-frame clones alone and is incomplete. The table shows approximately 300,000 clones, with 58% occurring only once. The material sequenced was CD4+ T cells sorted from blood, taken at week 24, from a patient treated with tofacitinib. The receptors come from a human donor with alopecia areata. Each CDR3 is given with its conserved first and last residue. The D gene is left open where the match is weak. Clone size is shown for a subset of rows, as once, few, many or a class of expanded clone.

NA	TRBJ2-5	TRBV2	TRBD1	CASGKNRGQETQYF	TGTGCCAGCGGGAAGAACAGGGGGCAGGAGACCCAGTACTTC
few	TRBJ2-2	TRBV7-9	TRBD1	CASSLTDRGSNTGELFF	TGTGCCAGCAGCTTAACGGACAGGGGTTCCAACACCGGGGAGCTGTTTTTT
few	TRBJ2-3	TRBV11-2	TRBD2	CASSLVAGGNTDTQYF	TGTGCCAGCAGCTTAGTAGCGGGGGGGAACACAGATACGCAGTATTTT
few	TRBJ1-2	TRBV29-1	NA	CSVEDGGGYGYTF	TGCAGCGTTGAAGACGGGGGGGGCTATGGCTACACCTTC
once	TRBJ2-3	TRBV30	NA	CACTPPSRSTDTQYF	TGTGCCTGCACTCCTCCTAGCAGGAGCACAGATACGCAGTATTTT
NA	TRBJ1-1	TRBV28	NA	CASLPRANTEAFF	TGTGCCAGCCTTCCCAGGGCAAACACTGAAGCTTTCTTT
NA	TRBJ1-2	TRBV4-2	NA	CASSQVSGTSYTF	TGTGCCAGCAGCCAGGTATCCGGGACGAGCTACACCTTC
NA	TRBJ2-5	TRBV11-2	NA	CASSLLTTGAGETQYF	TGTGCCAGCAGCTTATTGACTACTGGGGCGGGAGAGACCCAGTACTTC
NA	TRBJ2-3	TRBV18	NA	CASSPPSIGYTQYF	TGTGCCAGCTCACCTCCTAGCATAGGGTATACGCAGTATTTT
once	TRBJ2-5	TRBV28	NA	CASSKQGKQETQYF	TGTGCCAGCAGTAAACAGGGCAAGCAGGAGACCCAGTACTTC
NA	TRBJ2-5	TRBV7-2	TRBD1	CASRGTGGWETQYF	TGTGCCAGCAGAGGGACAGGGGGCTGGGAGACCCAGTACTTC
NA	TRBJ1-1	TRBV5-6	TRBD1	CASSSPTDRGKEAFF	TGTGCCAGCAGCTCGCCCACGGACAGGGGAAAAGAAGCTTTCTTT
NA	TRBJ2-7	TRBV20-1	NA	CSAEDNYEQYF	TGCAGTGCTGAGGACAACTACGAGCAGTACTTC
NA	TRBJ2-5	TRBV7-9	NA	CASSLIQETQYF	TGTGCCAGCAGCTTAATACAAGAGACCCAGTACTTC
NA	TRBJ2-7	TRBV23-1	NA	CASSQRGRGGTYEQYF	TGCGCCAGCAGTCAAAGGGGCAGGGGGGGCACCTACGAGCAGTACTTC
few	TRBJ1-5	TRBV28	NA	CASSPDTYSNQPQHF	TGTGCCAGCAGTCCGGACACTTATAGCAATCAGCCCCAGCATTTT
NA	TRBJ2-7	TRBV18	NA	CASSPPARGDEQYF	TGTGCCAGCTCACCACCAGCCAGGGGAGACGAGCAGTACTTC
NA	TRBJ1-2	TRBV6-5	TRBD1	CASRRTGANYGYTF	TGTGCCAGCAGACGGACAGGAGCTAACTATGGCTACACCTTC
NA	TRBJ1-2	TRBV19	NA	CASSRGGAYGYTF	TGTGCCAGTAGTAGGGGGGGCGCCTACGGCTACACCTTC
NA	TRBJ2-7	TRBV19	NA	CASSIVPASYEQYF	TGTGCCAGTAGTATAGTCCCAGCCTCCTACGAGCAGTACTTC
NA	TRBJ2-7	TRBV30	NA	CAWSVLPTYEQYF	TGTGCCTGGAGTGTGTTACCGACCTACGAGCAGTACTTC
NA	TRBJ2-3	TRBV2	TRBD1	CASSPGQGGTDTQYF	TGTGCCAGCAGCCCCGGACAGGGTGGCACAGATACGCAGTATTTT
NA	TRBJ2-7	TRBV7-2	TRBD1	CASSPGGALPEQYF	TGTGCCAGCAGCCCAGGGGGCGCGTTACCCGAGCAGTACTTC
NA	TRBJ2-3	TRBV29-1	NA	CSVGRRRTQYF	TGCAGCGTCGGACGTCGGCGGACGCAGTATTTT
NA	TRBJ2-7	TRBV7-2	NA	CASSNRESEQYF	TGTGCCAGCAGCAACAGGGAGTCCGAGCAGTACTTC
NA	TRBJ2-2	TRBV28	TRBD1	CASKGAIAGELFF	TGTGCCAGCAAGGGGGCGATTGCCGGGGAGCTGTTTTTT
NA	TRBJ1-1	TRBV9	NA	CASSDGQKTEAFF	TGTGCCAGCAGCGATGGACAGAAAACTGAAGCTTTCTTT
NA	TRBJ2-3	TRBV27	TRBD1	CASSFRQGLRDTQYF	TGTGCCAGCAGTTTTCGACAGGGGTTGAGGGATACGCAGTATTTT
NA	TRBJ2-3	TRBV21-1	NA	CASSKRRNSTDTQYF	TGTGCCAGCAGCAAAAGACGGAACAGCACAGATACGCAGTATTTT
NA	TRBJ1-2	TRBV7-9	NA	CASENREAYGYTF	TGTGCCAGCGAAAACCGGGAGGCCTATGGCTACACCTTC
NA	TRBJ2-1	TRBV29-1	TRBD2	CSASTSGVYNEQFF	TGCAGCGCTTCGACTAGCGGGGTCTACAATGAGCAGTTCTTC
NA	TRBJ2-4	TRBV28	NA	CASSLPVPQKGGARGLAKNIQYF	TGTGCCAGCAGTTTACCCGTTCCCCAAAAAGGGGGCGCGCGGGGACTAGCCAAAAACATTCAGTACTTC
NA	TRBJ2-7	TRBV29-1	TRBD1	CSGTTGPYEQYF	TGCAGCGGAACGACAGGGCCCTACGAGCAGTACTTC
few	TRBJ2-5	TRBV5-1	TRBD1	CASSLGQGGIEKTQYF	TGCGCCAGCAGCCTTGGACAGGGGGGGATCGAGAAGACCCAGTACTTC
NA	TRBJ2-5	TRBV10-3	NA	CAIGAETQYF	TGTGCCATCGGTGCGGAGACCCAGTACTTC
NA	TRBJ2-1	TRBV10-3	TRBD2	CAISGVAGGYNEQFF	TGTGCCATCAGTGGCGTAGCGGGGGGTTACAATGAGCAGTTCTTC
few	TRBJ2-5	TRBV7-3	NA	CASSLAGAGETQYF	TGTGCCAGCAGCTTAGCAGGGGCTGGGGAGACCCAGTACTTC
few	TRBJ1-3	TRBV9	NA	CASSPTISGNTIYF	TGTGCCAGCAGCCCTACTATCTCTGGAAACACCATATATTTT
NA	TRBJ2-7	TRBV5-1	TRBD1	CASRVQGAENEQYF	TGCGCCAGCAGGGTCCAGGGGGCGGAAAACGAGCAGTACTTC
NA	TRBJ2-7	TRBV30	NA	CAWRTGSYSYEQYF	TGTGCCTGGAGGACGGGCTCTTACTCCTACGAGCAGTACTTC